This TCR beta chain was documented in a study of blood T cell repertoires in COVID-19. V was cut by 3 bases and J by 5 bases, with 10 bases left in between. CDR1 and CDR2 (germline): MNHEY, SVGAGI. The CDR3 totals 13 residues. Using immunoSEQ multiplex PCR, the repertoire was profiled, and TCRdb retains in-frame clones only, with some absent. The sample contains a few hundred thousand clones, about 79% of which appear only once. This chain joins TRBV6-5 and TRBJ2-5, with D possibly TRBD1 on 5 matching bases. The receptor was isolated from a woman aged 40 to 55 who had recovered from COVID-19. The sequenced sample was peripheral blood. As DNA, the CDR3 is TGTGCCAGCAGTTATATAGCAGGGGAGACCCAGTACTTC. Its protein is CASSYIAGETQYF.